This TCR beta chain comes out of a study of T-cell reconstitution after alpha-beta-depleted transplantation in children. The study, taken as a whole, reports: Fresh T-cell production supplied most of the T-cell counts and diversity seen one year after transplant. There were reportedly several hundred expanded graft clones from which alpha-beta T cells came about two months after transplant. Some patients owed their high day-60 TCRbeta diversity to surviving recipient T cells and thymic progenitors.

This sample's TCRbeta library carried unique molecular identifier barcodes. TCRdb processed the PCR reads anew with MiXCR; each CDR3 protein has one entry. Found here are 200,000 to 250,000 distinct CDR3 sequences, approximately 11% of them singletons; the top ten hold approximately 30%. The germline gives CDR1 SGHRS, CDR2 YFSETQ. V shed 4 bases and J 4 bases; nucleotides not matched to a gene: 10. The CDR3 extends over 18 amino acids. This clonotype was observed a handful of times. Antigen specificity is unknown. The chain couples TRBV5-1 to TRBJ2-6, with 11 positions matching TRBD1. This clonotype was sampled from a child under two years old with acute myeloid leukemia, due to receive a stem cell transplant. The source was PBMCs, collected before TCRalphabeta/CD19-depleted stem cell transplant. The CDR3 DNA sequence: TGCGCCAGCAGCCGACAAGGACAGGGGGCGAGAGGGGCCAACGTCCTGACTTTC. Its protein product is CASSRQGQGARGANVLTF.